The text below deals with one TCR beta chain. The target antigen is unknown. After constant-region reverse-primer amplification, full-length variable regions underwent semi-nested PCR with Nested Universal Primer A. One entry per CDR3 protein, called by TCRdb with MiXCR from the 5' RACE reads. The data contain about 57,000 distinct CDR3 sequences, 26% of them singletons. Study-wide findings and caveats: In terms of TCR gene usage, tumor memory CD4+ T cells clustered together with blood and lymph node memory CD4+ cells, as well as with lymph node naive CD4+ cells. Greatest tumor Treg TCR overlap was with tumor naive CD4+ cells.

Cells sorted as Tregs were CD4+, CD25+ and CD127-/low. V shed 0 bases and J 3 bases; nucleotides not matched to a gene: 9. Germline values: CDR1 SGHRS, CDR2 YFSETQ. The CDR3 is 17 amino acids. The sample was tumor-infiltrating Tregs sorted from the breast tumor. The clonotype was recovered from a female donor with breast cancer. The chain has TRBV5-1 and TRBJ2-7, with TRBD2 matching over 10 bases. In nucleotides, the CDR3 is TGCGCCAGCAGCTTGGATCCCGCTAGCGGGGGTAACTACGAGCAGTACTTC. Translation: CASSLDPASGGNYEQYF.